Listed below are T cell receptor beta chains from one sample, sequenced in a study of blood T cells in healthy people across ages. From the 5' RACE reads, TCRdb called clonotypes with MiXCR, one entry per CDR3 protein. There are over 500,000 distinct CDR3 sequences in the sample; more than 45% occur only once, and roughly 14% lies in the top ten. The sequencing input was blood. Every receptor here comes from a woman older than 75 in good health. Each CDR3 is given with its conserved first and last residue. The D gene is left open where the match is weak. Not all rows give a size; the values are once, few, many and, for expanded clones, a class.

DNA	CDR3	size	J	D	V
TGTGCCAGCAAGGAGGCCGGGGAGCTGTTTTTT	CASKEAGELFF	.	TRBJ2-2	.	TRBV28
TGTGCCAGCAGTTTCCCCAGCCAGGGTAACAATGAGCAGTTCTTC	CASSFPSQGNNEQFF	.	TRBJ2-1	.	TRBV12-3/TRBV12-4
TGTGCCAGCAGTTTAACGGTTTTGGGGCCTTTTACGCAGTATTTT	CASSLTVLGPFTQYF	many	TRBJ2-3	.	TRBV27
TGTGCCATCAGTGAGACGGGAGTCCCCTACAATGAGCAGTTCTTC	CAISETGVPYNEQFF	.	TRBJ2-1	.	TRBV10-3
TGTGCCAGCAGTTTATTTTCCCGGGGCACAGATACGCAGTATTTT	CASSLFSRGTDTQYF	.	TRBJ2-3	.	TRBV12-3/TRBV12-4
TGCGCCAGCAGCTTTGGGACAGGGGACAATGAGCAGTTCTTC	CASSFGTGDNEQFF	many	TRBJ2-1	TRBD1	TRBV5-1
TGTGCCAGCAATAATGGGGGGAGTGAGCAGTTCTTC	CASNNGGSEQFF	many	TRBJ2-1	.	TRBV7-9
TGCAGCGTTGACGTGATAGATACGCAGTATTTT	CSVDVIDTQYF	.	TRBJ2-3	.	TRBV29-1
TGTGCCAGCAGCCGGGGACTGCTCACAGATACGCAGTATTTT	CASSRGLLTDTQYF	many	TRBJ2-3	.	TRBV7-3
TGCGCCAGCAGTCAATCGCCGGGAGAGATGGGGTACGAGCAGTACTTC	CASSQSPGEMGYEQYF	many	TRBJ2-7	.	TRBV23-1
TGTGCCAGCAGCCAAGGGGACCGTTCGAATGAAAAACTGTTTTTT	CASSQGDRSNEKLFF	.	TRBJ1-4	.	TRBV3-1
TGTGCCAGCAGCTTAAACGCAGGCCTAAATGAGCAGTTCTTC	CASSLNAGLNEQFF	.	TRBJ2-1	.	TRBV7-3
TGCGCCAGCAGCTTTGCAGGGGGCGCGAACACTGAAGCTTTCTTT	CASSFAGGANTEAFF	.	TRBJ1-1	TRBD1	TRBV5-1
TGCAGCGTTGAAATAAGGGACGAGCAGTACTTC	CSVEIRDEQYF	few	TRBJ2-7	.	TRBV29-1
TGCGCCAGCAGCTTAAGCGGGCCTACCTACGAGCAGTACTTC	CASSLSGPTYEQYF	.	TRBJ2-7	.	TRBV5-1
TGCGCCAGCTCGCCACTAGCCGATAACACCGGGGAGCTGTTTTTT	CASSPLADNTGELFF	.	TRBJ2-2	.	TRBV5-1
TGTGCCAGCAGGATTACAGATACGCAGTATTTT	CASRITDTQYF	many	TRBJ2-3	.	TRBV7-2
TGTGCCAGCAGCTTAAACCCGAGAGCGTGGGACACCGGGGAGCTGTTTTTT	CASSLNPRAWDTGELFF	.	TRBJ2-2	.	TRBV7-9
TGTGCCAGCAGTTTAGGCCGCGGACCGAACACTGAAGCTTTCTTT	CASSLGRGPNTEAFF	.	TRBJ1-1	.	TRBV12-3/TRBV12-4
TGTGCCAGCAGTAATGGGGGGAGCACCGGGGAGCTGTTTTTT	CASSNGGSTGELFF	.	TRBJ2-2	.	TRBV2
TGTGCCAGCAGCTTACAGGATCCCTACGAGCAGTACTTC	CASSLQDPYEQYF	.	TRBJ2-7	.	TRBV7-2
TGCGCCAGCAGCTTGGGGACTAGCGGGACGGTTACCCAGTACTTC	CASSLGTSGTVTQYF	many	TRBJ2-5	TRBD2	TRBV5-1
TGTGCCACCAGCGGGGGGACTGTCAGCTCCTACAATGAGCAGTTCTTC	CATSGGTVSSYNEQFF	.	TRBJ2-1	TRBD2	TRBV27
TGTGCCAGCAGTTTGCCCCGGACAGGTCGGGAGCAGTACTTC	CASSLPRTGREQYF	.	TRBJ2-5	.	TRBV25-1
TGTGCCAGCAGTACAGGGGGACTAGCTTCCTACGAGCAGTACTTC	CASSTGGLASYEQYF	.	TRBJ2-7	.	TRBV6-5
TGTGCCAGCAGCGTGGAGAATCGGGAAAACATTCAGTACTTC	CASSVENRENIQYF	.	TRBJ2-4	.	TRBV9
TGTGCCAGCTCGACCGATTCAAACTATGGCTACACCTTC	CASSTDSNYGYTF	many	TRBJ1-2	.	TRBV2
TGCGCCAGCAGCCAACAAACCGGGACTAAAGACATTCAGTACTTC	CASSQQTGTKDIQYF	.	TRBJ2-4	TRBD2	TRBV4-3
TGTGCCTGGAGTCCCACAACGACAGGGGGCAGGGGCTACACCTTC	CAWSPTTTGGRGYTF	.	TRBJ1-2	TRBD1	TRBV30
TGTGCCAGCACCTCAGCGGGAGGGCAAGGAAACATTCAGTACTTC	CASTSAGGQGNIQYF	few	TRBJ2-4	TRBD2	TRBV6-2/TRBV6-3